The 14 T cell receptor beta chains listed next were all sequenced from one sample in a study of somatic mutations in cytotoxic T cells in rheumatoid arthritis. Clones were read by immunoSEQ multiplex PCR, and TCRdb kept only the in-frame ones, dropping some. There are about 20,000 clones in the sample; 86% occur only once, and approximately 17% lies in the top ten. The sample was CD8+ T cells sorted from blood. Receptors originate from a woman between 50 and 59 years old in good health.

The chain employs TRBV7-9 and TRBJ2-7; D is perhaps TRBD2 (6 bases). V was shortened by 0 bases and J by 9 bases, with 9 bases between the two germline ends. CDR1 is SEHNR and CDR2 is FQNEAQ in the germline V gene (reference sequence). The CDR3 has 12 residues. CDR3 sequence: CASSLAEGGQYF. DNA of the CDR3: TGTGCCAGCAGCTTAGCGGAGGGAGGGCAGTACTTC.

The chain links TRBV9 to TRBJ2-1; D call uncertain. The V and J ends lost 0 bases and 13 bases respectively, with 14 bases between them. The CDR3 covers 13 residues. Germline V gene sequence: CDR1 SGDLS, CDR2 YYNGEE. This CDR3 is CASSVDGRLDQFF. In nucleotides, the CDR3 is TGTGCCAGCAGCGTAGACGGACGACTCGATCAGTTCTTC.

This clone was seen only a few times. The chain has TRBV4-3 and TRBJ1-2; possible D gene TRBD1, 5 bases. This CDR3 comprises 15 residues. In germline, CDR1 is LGHNA, CDR2 YSLEER. V lost 0 bases and J 8 bases, leaving 16 bases between the germline ends. The CDR3 DNA is TGCGCCAGCAGCCAAGATCTGGCAGGGATGCGGGGCTACACCTTC. It is translated as CASSQDLAGMRGYTF.

The chain has TRBV5-8 and TRBJ1-2; 8 nucleotides agree with TRBD1. The trim removed 4 bases at V and 0 bases at J, leaving 2 bases unmatched. The CDR3 runs to 14 residues. Germline CDR1 is SGHTS and CDR2 is YDEGEE. The CDR3 loop is CASSLQGANYGYTF. The CDR3 DNA follows: TGTGCCAGCAGCCTACAGGGGGCTAACTATGGCTACACCTTC.

V and J are TRBV9 and TRBJ2-5; D remains ambiguous. Trimming pared 3 bases from V and 0 bases from J, leaving 9 bases between. The CDR3 consists of 14 residues. Germline assignment: CDR1 SGDLS and CDR2 YYNGEE. In DNA, the CDR3 is TGTGCCAGCAGCGGAGGAAGATACCAAGAGACCCAGTACTTC. Its translation is CASSGGRYQETQYF.

The chain couples TRBV5-4 to TRBJ1-2, with D tentatively TRBD1 (5 bases). V lost 0 bases to trimming and J lost 8 bases, with 14 bases between them. Germline V gene data show CDR1 as SGHNT and CDR2 as YYREEE (reference sequence). The CDR3 runs 14 residues. The CDR3 DNA reads as TGTGCCAGCAGCTTGGGGGTGAGGGGCGCAGGCTACACCTTC. As protein: CASSLGVRGAGYTF.

In regard to this clone: Other DNA sequences in the same sample also yield this CDR3. The gene calls are TRBV9 and TRBJ2-7, with D perhaps TRBD2 (7 bases). Trimming pared 2 bases from V and 2 bases from J, leaving 11 bases between. Germline loops: CDR1 SGDLS, CDR2 YYNGEE. The CDR3 runs to 14 residues. The CDR3 sequence is CASSVGGGTYEQYF. The CDR3 DNA reads as TGTGCCAGCAGCGTGGGGGGGGGCACCTACGAGCAGTACTTC.

The V and J genes are TRBV2 and TRBJ1-2, with TRBD1 matching 10 bases. Germline loops: CDR1 SNHLY, CDR2 FYNNEI. This CDR3 is built from 16 residues. V lost 7 bases to trimming and J lost 4 bases; unmatched junction nucleotides: 12. The chain's CDR3 is CASTLLPGQGTYGYTF. DNA for the CDR3: TGTGCCAGCACATTACTCCCGGGACAGGGGACCTATGGCTACACCTTC. Using reference TRBV2 and TRBJ1-2 for the parts outside the CDR3, the full variable domain is EPEVTQTPSHQVTQMGQEVILRCVPISNHLYFYWYRQILGQKVEFLVSFYNNEISEKSEIFDDQFSVERPDGSNFTLKIRSTKLEDSAMYFCASTLLPGQGTYGYTFGSGTRLTVV.

The V and J genes are TRBV7-2 and TRBJ2-2, with D hard to call. The germline V gene encodes CDR1 SGHTA and CDR2 FQGNSA. Trimming cost V 1 base and J 2 bases, with 20 bases left between them. This CDR3 is 19 amino acids long. For the CDR3, the DNA is TGTGCCAGCAGCTTAGTTATCGGATTTATGGGCGATAACACCGGGGAGCTGTTTTTT. This translates into CASSLVIGFMGDNTGELFF.

This clone has just a few counts. V usage is TRBV29-1 and J usage is TRBJ1-1; D gene uncertain. The V gene's germline CDR1 is SQVTM and CDR2 ANQGSEA. V was cut by 4 bases and J by 0 bases, with 3 bases left in between. The CDR3 covers 11 residues. CDR3 in amino acids: CSVVLNTEAFF. The CDR3 DNA reads TGCAGCGTTGTTTTGAACACTGAAGCTTTCTTT.

The chain employs TRBV28 and TRBJ1-1, with D tentatively TRBD1 (5 bases). Germline assignment: CDR1 MDHEN and CDR2 SYDVKM. Deletions cut 8 bases from V and 3 bases from J, with 7 bases between. The CDR3 runs to 11 residues. This CDR3 is CASEGYTEAFF. The CDR3 DNA sequence: TGTGCCAGCGAGGGGTACACTGAAGCTTTCTTT. Supplemented by reference TRBV28 and TRBJ1-1, the full variable domain reads DVKVTQSSRYLVKRTGEKVFLECVQDMDHENMFWYRQDPGLGLRLIYFSYDVKMKEKGDIPEGYSVSREKKERFSLILESASTNQTSMYLCASEGYTEAFFGQGTRLTVV.

V gene TRBV15 combines with J gene TRBJ1-4, with 7 nucleotides matching TRBD1. The CDR3 sequence is 16 residues long. J gave up 5 bases and V 1 base, and 7 bases lay outside the gene matches. CDR1 is LNHNV and CDR2 is YYDKDF in the germline V gene (reference sequence). The CDR3 loop is CATSRGYGTANEKLFF. The CDR3 DNA follows: TGTGCCACCAGCAGAGGTTATGGGACAGCAAATGAAAAACTGTTTTTT.

The chain has TRBV2 and TRBJ2-3, with TRBD1 identical over 8 bases. The CDR3 runs 15 residues. Germline loops: CDR1 SNHLY, CDR2 FYNNEI. V shed 3 bases and J 0 bases; nucleotides not matched to a gene: 2. CDR3 sequence (DNA): TGTGCCAGCAGTGAGACAGGGGCTAGCACAGATACGCAGTATTTT. This translates into CASSETGASTDTQYF.

The chain is built from TRBV6-5 and TRBJ2-5; 8 bases line up with TRBD2. Losses at the gene ends were 5 bases for V and 5 bases for J; bases not matched to a gene: 10. The CDR3 runs 15 residues. CDR1 is MNHEY and CDR2 is SVGAGI in the germline V gene. In nucleotides, the CDR3 is TGTGCCAGCAGTCAGAGCGGGGGTGGGGGTGAGACCCAGTACTTC. This encodes CASSQSGGGGETQYF.